These 29 T cell receptor beta chains originate from one sample sequenced in a study of blood T cell repertoires in COVID-19. TCRdb's copy holds only in-frame clones and misses some; the assay was immunoSEQ multiplex PCR. The sample includes roughly 260,000 clones, about 89% of them seen just once. The sequenced sample was peripheral blood. These receptors came from a man aged 35-49 years who had recovered from COVID-19.

This rearrangement joins TRBV2 to TRBJ1-4, with 10 bases fitting TRBD1. CDR1 and CDR2 (germline): SNHLY, FYNNEI. V lost 4 bases, J lost 7 bases, and 3 bases stayed unmatched. There are 14 residues in the CDR3. The CDR3 region has the DNA TGTGCCAGCAGTGGATGGGACAGGGGTGAAAAACTGTTTTTT. Translated, it gives CASSGWDRGEKLFF.

V usage is TRBV7-2 and J usage is TRBJ2-1; the D gene is possibly TRBD2 (6 bases). V gave up 3 bases and J gave up 5 bases, with 11 bases separating them. Germline V gives CDR1 SGHTA, CDR2 FQGNSA. This CDR3 is 14 amino acids long. The CDR3 nucleotides are TGTGCCAGCAGCTTGGCGGGAACTAACAATGAGCAGTTCTTC. It encodes CASSLAGTNNEQFF.

The V gene is TRBV5-5, the J gene TRBJ2-3; the D is unclear. The germline V gene encodes CDR1 SGHKS and CDR2 YYEKEE (reference sequence). CDR3 length: 17 amino acids. Trimming pared 0 bases from V and 2 bases from J, leaving 16 bases between. In DNA, the CDR3 is TGTGCCAGCAGCTTGGCTGTCAGTCAGTCTTCCACAGATACGCAGTATTTT. Translating it yields CASSLAVSQSSTDTQYF.

The J gene is TRBJ1-2, the V gene TRBV5-4; the match to TRBD1 covers 7 bases. The CDR3 is 15 residues long. V gave up 4 bases and J gave up 8 bases; unmatched junction bases: 14. Per the germline V gene, CDR1 is SGHNT and CDR2 is YYREEE (reference sequence). CDR3 sequence: CASSQKIDRVRGYTF. The CDR3 DNA is TGTGCCAGCAGCCAGAAGATCGACAGGGTTAGGGGCTACACCTTC.

The rearrangement links TRBV19 to TRBJ1-2; 7 nucleotides align to TRBD1. CDR1 and CDR2 from the germline V gene are LNHDA and SQIVND (reference sequence). The CDR3 extends over 14 amino acids. V gave up 3 bases and J gave up 8 bases; unmatched junction bases: 9. Written as DNA, the CDR3 is TGTGCCAGTAGTATTTACGACAGGGTAGGAGGCTACACCTTC. Protein sequence: CASSIYDRVGGYTF.

This chain connects TRBV7-9 to TRBJ1-5; D gene uncertain. V lost 1 base and J lost 5, with 18 bases in between. Germline V lookup: CDR1 SEHNR, CDR2 FQNEAQ (reference sequence). CDR3 length: 17 amino acids. The CDR3 DNA reads TGTGCCAGCAGCTTAGGGGCCGGCAGCTTATTGGATCAGCCCCAGCATTTT. This sequence encodes CASSLGAGSLLDQPQHF.

The chain combines TRBV3-1 (or the pseudogene TRBV3-2) with TRBJ1-4, with D possibly matching TRBD1 (5 bases). The germline V gene has CDR1 LGHDT and CDR2 YNNKEL (reference sequence). This CDR3 contains 17 residues. Trimming took off 3 bases at V and 6 bases at J, with 20 bases between the two ends. The CDR3 DNA reads TGTGCCAGCAGCCAGTCCAGAGGCCCGGGGGGGGATGAAAAACTGTTTTTT. Its translation is CASSQSRGPGGDEKLFF.

The rearrangement joins TRBV2 to TRBJ1-5; a weak D match, TRBD1 (5 bases). With 3 bases removed from V and 1 base from J, the gap between germline ends came to 13 bases. The CDR3 runs 16 residues. The germline V gene has CDR1 SNHLY and CDR2 FYNNEI. CDR3 DNA sequence: TGTGCCAGCAGTGAGGGGGGGAGGAGAAGCAATCAGCCCCAGCATTTT. Translated, it gives CASSEGGRRSNQPQHF.

The chain uses TRBV12-3 or TRBV12-4 and TRBJ2-3; D not resolved. Trimming removed 3 bases at V and 12 bases at J, with 10 bases between. The CDR3 totals 11 residues. CDR3 coding DNA: TGTGCCAGCAGTTTGAGGCAAATACAGTATTTT. Translation: CASSLRQIQYF.

The CDR3 nucleotides are TGTGCCAGCAGTCTCCGGGAGAGCTATGGCTACACCTTC. Its protein is CASSLRESYGYTF. The gene calls are TRBV6-5 and TRBJ1-2; no definite D call. V was cut by 5 bases and J by 4 bases, with 11 bases left in between. The CDR3 consists of 13 residues. The germline CDR1 and CDR2 sequences are MNHEY and SVGAGI.

V is TRBV7-9 and J is TRBJ1-3; D possibly corresponds to TRBD1 (6 bases). V was clipped by 4 bases and J by 0 bases, with 13 bases between them. This CDR3 is 16 amino acids long. Looked up from germline, CDR1 is SEHNR and CDR2 is FQNEAQ (reference sequence). The CDR3 sequence is CASSSSGTLSGNTIYF. Written as DNA, the CDR3 is TGTGCCAGCAGCTCATCCGGGACACTCTCTGGAAACACCATATATTTT.

This clone was counted once. The chain couples TRBV6-2 or TRBV6-3 to TRBJ2-2; no definite D call. The CDR3 consists of 13 residues. Looked up from germline, CDR1 is MNHEY and CDR2 is SVGEGT. V was shortened by 0 bases and J by 6 bases, with 5 bases between the two germline ends. This CDR3 reads CASSYSDSGELFF. The CDR3 nucleotides read TGTGCCAGCAGTTACTCCGACTCCGGGGAGCTGTTTTTT.

This clone was recorded a few times. The V gene is TRBV6-9, the J gene TRBJ2-7; TRBD1 is a possible D gene (6 bases). Germline-derived CDR1 and CDR2 are MNHGY and SVAAGI. CDR3 length: 13 residues. The V end lost 6 bases, the J end lost 8 bases, and 17 bases lay between the germline ends. This CDR3 is CASRDPGHLQQYF. The CDR3 nucleotides are TGTGCCAGCAGAGACCCGGGACACCTACAGCAGTACTTC.

This clone appeared once. The chain combines TRBV6-1 with TRBJ1-2; D is possibly TRBD1 (6 bases). Germline CDR1 is MNHNS and CDR2 is SASEGT. Trimming removed 3 bases at V and 4 bases at J, with 9 bases between. The CDR3 has 13 residues. The CDR3 DNA follows: TGTGCCAGCAGTGAGAGGGGGTTCTATGGCTACACCTTC. It translates to CASSERGFYGYTF.

The chain has TRBV14 and TRBJ2-1; 8 positions agree with TRBD2. The germline CDR1 and CDR2 sequences are SGHDN and FVKESK. V shed 1 base and J 12 bases; nucleotides not matched to a gene: 2. The CDR3 sequence is 12 residues long. CDR3 sequence: CASSQGAGGQFF. The CDR3, as DNA: TGTGCCAGCAGCCAAGGGGCGGGGGGGCAGTTCTTC.

This chain joins TRBV7-2 and TRBJ2-3; D might be TRBD2 (5 bases). The CDR3 length is 13 residues. The V end was cut by 10 bases, the J end by 4 bases, with 15 bases between. Germline CDR1 and CDR2: SGHTA and FQGNSA. Written as DNA, the CDR3 is TGTGCCATACCTTCCGGGGTTGCAGATACGCAGTATTTT. Residues: CAIPSGVADTQYF.

As regards this clone: The sample carries other DNA sequences with the same CDR3. The J gene is TRBJ2-3, the V gene TRBV9, with TRBD2 matching over 8 bases. The V segment lost 2 bases and the J segment 1 base; nucleotides outside the gene matches: 3. The CDR3 consists of 15 residues. Germline V lookup: CDR1 SGDLS, CDR2 YYNGEE. CDR3 residues: CASSVGLAGTDTQYF. CDR3 nucleotides: TGTGCCAGCAGCGTCGGACTAGCCGGCACAGATACGCAGTATTTT. Drawing the rest from reference TRBV9 and TRBJ2-3, the complete variable domain is DSGVTQTPKHLITATGQRVTLRCSPRSGDLSVYWYQQSLDQGLQFLIQYYNGEERAKGNILERFSAQQFPDLHSELNLSSLELGDSALYFCASSVGLAGTDTQYFGPGTRLTVL.

The chain combines TRBV20-1 with TRBJ1-1, with 12 positions matching TRBD1. The ends lost 3 bases at V and 6 bases at J; junction bases unmatched: 2. The germline CDR1 and CDR2 sequences are DFQATT and SNEGSKA (reference sequence). The CDR3 spans 13 residues. CDR3 amino acids: CSASGTGGSEAFF. In DNA, the CDR3 is TGCAGTGCTAGTGGGACAGGGGGCTCTGAAGCTTTCTTT.

This CDR3 is CASSSGTSGSYTQYF. The CDR3 region has the DNA TGTGCCAGCAGCTCTGGGACTAGCGGGAGTTATACGCAGTATTTT. This chain uses TRBV11-2 with TRBJ2-3, with 14 bases identical to TRBD2. The CDR3 is 15 amino acids. The V gene's germline CDR1 is SGHAT and CDR2 FQNNGV. Trimming at V came to 4 bases and at J to 7 bases, leaving 4 bases not matched to a gene.

CDR3 sequence (DNA): TGCGCCAGCAGCCAAGATGAAGTTGGCGGTAACTATGGCTACACCTTC. Translation gives CASSQDEVGGNYGYTF. The chain combines TRBV4-1 with TRBJ1-2, with D unclear. Trimming shortened V by 0 bases and J by 1 base, and 12 bases separated the two germline ends. Looked up from germline, CDR1 is MGHRA and CDR2 is YSYEKL. The CDR3 covers 16 residues.

The rearrangement uses TRBV19 and TRBJ2-6, with D perhaps matching TRBD1 (5 bases). This CDR3 contains 17 residues. Trimming removed 4 bases from V and 0 bases from J, with 13 bases in between. Germline V gene lookup returns CDR1 LNHDA and CDR2 SQIVND (reference sequence). CDR3 sequence: CASSSLGAASGANVLTF. The CDR3 region has the DNA TGTGCCAGTAGTAGTCTAGGGGCGGCCTCTGGGGCCAACGTCCTGACTTTC. Looking up the rest from reference TRBV19 and TRBJ2-6 gives the full variable domain: DGGITQSPKYLFRKEGQNVTLSCEQNLNHDAMYWYRQDPGQGLRLIYYSQIVNDFQKGDIAEGYSVSREKKESFPLTVTSAQKNPTAFYLCASSSLGAASGANVLTFGAGSRLTVL.

The chain uses TRBV11-3 and TRBJ2-7; 7 bases agree with TRBD1. V was pared by 5 bases and J by 5 bases, with 3 bases of the junction left unmatched. The V gene's germline CDR1 is SGHNT and CDR2 YENEEA. This CDR3 contains 12 residues. The CDR3 sequence is CASSRGGHEQYF. CDR3 coding DNA: TGTGCCAGCAGCCGAGGGGGCCACGAGCAGTACTTC.

This clone was seen only a few times. The chain links TRBV29-1 to TRBJ1-1, with 9 nucleotides matching TRBD1. V shed 6 bases and J 4 bases; nucleotides not matched to a gene: 6. The length of the CDR3 is 13 residues. Germline V gene lookup returns CDR1 SQVTM and CDR2 ANQGSEA. The CDR3 nucleotides are TGCAGCGTCCTGACAGGGGGGAGCACTGAAGCTTTCTTT. Its translation is CSVLTGGSTEAFF.

The CDR3 loop is CASSQNRGGINQPQHF. As DNA, the CDR3 is TGTGCCAGCAGCCAAAACAGGGGGGGGATAAATCAGCCCCAGCATTTT. The chain has TRBV3-1 (or the pseudogene TRBV3-2) and TRBJ1-5, with TRBD1 matching 8 bases. The CDR3 loop spans 16 amino acids. Trimming removed 2 bases from V and 4 bases from J; junction bases left unmatched: 7. CDR1 LGHDT and CDR2 YNNKEL come from the germline V gene (reference sequence).

The V gene is TRBV24-1, the J gene TRBJ2-3, with 8 bases identical to TRBD1. After removal of 3 bases from V and 7 bases from J, the junction contained 8 bases not matched to a gene. The CDR3 length is 15 residues. From germline, CDR1 is KGHDR and CDR2 SFDVKD. The CDR3 nucleotides are TGTGCCACCAGTGATCCGACAGGGGTCGGAAATACGCAGTATTTT. This sequence encodes CATSDPTGVGNTQYF.

This clone was detected only once. The V and J genes are TRBV9 and TRBJ2-3; D is perhaps TRBD2 (5 bases). V lost 0 bases to trimming and J lost 8 bases, with 13 bases between them. The CDR3 length is 14 residues. Germline lookup yields CDR1 SGDLS and CDR2 YYNGEE. CDR3: CASSVVGVGVTQYF. DNA for the CDR3: TGTGCCAGCAGCGTAGTGGGAGTCGGGGTTACGCAGTATTTT.

This clone was found once. The J gene is TRBJ1-1, the V gene TRBV18, with D possibly TRBD1 on 5 matching bases. Trimming removed 1 base from V and 0 bases from J, with 6 bases in between. CDR3 size: 14 residues. In germline, CDR1 is KGHSH, CDR2 LQKENI. The CDR3 protein is CASSPQGLNTEAFF. CDR3 DNA sequence: TGTGCCAGCTCACCACAGGGGTTGAACACTGAAGCTTTCTTT. The variable domain in full, with the rest retrieved from reference TRBV18 and TRBJ1-1, is NAGVMQNPRHLVRRRGQEARLRCSPMKGHSHVYWYRQLPEEGLKFMVYLQKENIIDESGMPKERFSAEFPKEGPSILRIQQVVRGDSAAYFCASSPQGLNTEAFFGQGTRLTVV.

The V call is TRBV12-3 or TRBV12-4, the J call TRBJ2-7; no reliable D call. This CDR3 has 12 amino acids. V was clipped by 3 bases and J by 3 bases, with 6 bases between them. The CDR3 is CASSLFIYEQYF. CDR3 coding DNA: TGTGCCAGCAGTTTGTTTATCTACGAGCAGTACTTC.

The gene calls are TRBV3-1 (or the pseudogene TRBV3-2) and TRBJ2-5; D ambiguous. V lost 5 bases, J lost 2 bases, and 3 bases lay in between. CDR3 length equals 11 residues. Germline loops: CDR1 LGHDT, CDR2 YNNKEL (reference sequence). In DNA, the CDR3 is TGTGCCAGCAGCTCACAAGAGACCCAGTACTTC. This translates into CASSSQETQYF.